This TCR beta chain comes out of a study of blood T cells in healthy people across ages (dated by TCRdb to about 2015). Regarding the complete study: In model experiments, roughly one uniquely barcoded TCR beta cDNA molecule per two T cells was captured by template switching. To avoid experimental bias, donors of different ages were distributed randomly across sequencing lanes. The donors were divided into four age groups: young (average around 17 years), middle-aged (about 40), aged (under 70) and long-lived (more than 75). Using the same blood draw, the study looked at two additional independent replicas of 1 million unique cDNA reads for two donors, one aged 18 to 29 and the other aged 80 or older. To track age-related changes in TCR beta repertoire diversity, the study relied on deep sequencing normalized with unique cDNA molecular identifiers.

Broad study findings and their caveats: Because donor CMV infection status was unknown, age-related changes in expanded clonotypes were potentially confounded. Estimates of total diversity from one million sequenced T cells were regarded as lower bounds and underestimates. The percentage of naive T cells measured by flow cytometry correlated strongly with observed TCR beta diversity. Compared with the aged group, more naive CD4+ T cells, fewer expanded clones and increased TCR diversity were shown by the long-lived group, suggesting age selection. As age increased, observed TCR beta diversity per million T cells dropped in a roughly linear way, and a significant reduction was already evident by age 40. Since profiling was done on bulk unsorted PBMCs, naive and antigen-experienced compartments could not be conclusively compared.

This clonotype was picked up a small number of times. Its antigen is unknown. The input lacks base qualities; no much larger clone sits a single base away. Systemically healthy Caucasian individuals from Russia, 35 to 40 in total and aged about 6 to 90 years, were included as donors. Each donor gave 9 to 10 milliliters of peripheral blood, collected into EDTA-treated Vacutainer tubes. Ficoll-Paque density-gradient centrifugation was used to isolate PBMCs, with at least 6 million per sample. Total RNA was extracted from PBMCs with Trizol reagent, with at least 5.5 micrograms obtained per sample. Naive CD45RAhigh/CD27high T cell percentages were measured by flow cytometry on a PBMC aliquot from every donor. The library was produced with 5' RACE. Sequencing took place on an Illumina HiSeq 2500. A second PCR of roughly 7 to 12 cycles was run with a J-beta primer mix and a sample-barcoded 5' primer. A template-switch 5' adaptor carrying 12 random nucleotides introduced a unique molecular identifier onto each TCR beta cDNA molecule. Each sample yielded at least 2.5 million CDR3-containing paired-end reads. First-strand cDNA synthesis was performed from all RNA using the Mint cDNA synthesis kit, with priming by a TRBC-specific oligonucleotide. After uracil-DNA glycosylase treatment, a first 18-cycle PCR used universal primers M1SS and BC2_uni_R on all cDNA. In the paper's pipeline: For normalization, 1 million high-quality reads, each with a distinct molecular identifier, were randomly selected from each sample. Instead of being binned into consensus sequences, reads that shared molecular identifiers were thrown out. CDR3 identification, clonotype clustering and error correction used MiTCR with a Q25 quality threshold and the strictest error-elimination algorithm. A nonparametric unseen species model with Euler transformation was used to estimate a lower bound on total TCR beta diversity. TCRdb applied fastp at Q25 and MiXCR to the public reads, then kept only in-frame beta chains. Here each entry gathers all rows of one CDR3 protein and keeps the most common genes and DNA. TCRdb's processing, not the authors', yielded these V and J calls. The sample table shows about a million distinct CDR3 sequences, and approximately 49% are seen once. Around 15% of the sample is in the top ten clones.

Counted from cysteine to phenylalanine, this CDR3 has 14 amino acids. Of the read, only the CDR3 DNA is kept; its 42 bases are in frame from base 1. Compared with germline, V lacks 6 bases and J lacks 5 bases; bases without a gene match: 9. From the germline V gene (reference sequence), CDR1 is LGHDT and CDR2 is YNNKEL. The V and J segments used are TRBV3-1 and TRBJ2-5; 7 bases in the middle match TRBD2. The receptor comes from a man in his thirties or forties in good health. The material sequenced was blood. The CDR3 loop reads CASRLSSGGETQYF. The DNA sequence is TGTGCCAGCAGACTATCTAGCGGTGGGGAGACCCAGTACTTC.